Each of the 26 T cell receptor beta chains below was sequenced from the same sample in a study of cytomegalovirus exposure and HLA in healthy donors. The PCR ran on 60 Vbeta and 13 Jbeta primers. The assay was immunoSEQ multiplex PCR, and TCRdb's table has in-frame clones only and misses some. The data contain about 200,000 clones, 83% of them seen just once; the ten biggest clones take up 1.4%. The sample was PBMCs. The receptors stem from a girl aged 10 to 17 in good health and CMV-seronegative.

The V gene is TRBV28, the J gene TRBJ2-7; possible D gene TRBD2, 7 bases. With 8 bases removed from V and 6 bases from J, the gap between germline ends came to 17 bases. There are 13 residues in the CDR3. Germline CDR1 and CDR2: MDHEN and SYDVKM. The CDR3 loop is CASRGGVSSEQYF. In DNA form, the CDR3 reads TGTGCCAGCCGAGGGGGGGTATCTTCCGAGCAGTACTTC.

This clone was seen just once. The CDR3 region has the DNA TGTGCCAGCAGCAAAGCAGGGTTGGGGCCCCAGCATTTT. Encoded protein: CASSKAGLGPQHF. The rearrangement uses TRBV9 and TRBJ1-5; D is possibly TRBD1 (5 bases). The CDR3 loop spans 13 amino acids. Germline assignment: CDR1 SGDLS and CDR2 YYNGEE. V lost 4 bases, J lost 9 bases, and 14 bases lay in between.

The chain couples TRBV28 to TRBJ1-2; TRBD1 aligns across 9 bases. Germline CDR1 reads MDHEN; CDR2 reads SYDVKM. With V trimmed by 3 bases and J by 1 base, 9 bases remained unmatched. The CDR3 runs 17 residues. The CDR3 spells CASSFPGQGVFNYGYTF. DNA of the CDR3: TGTGCCAGCAGTTTCCCGGGACAGGGAGTCTTTAACTATGGCTACACCTTC.

The chain is built from TRBV9 and TRBJ1-1; D is possibly TRBD1 (6 bases). The CDR3 contains 16 residues. The V gene lost 0 bases and the J gene lost 5 bases, with 17 bases spanning the gap. CDR1 is SGDLS and CDR2 is YYNGEE in the germline V gene. CDR3 sequence reads: CASSVGPREGETEAFF. DNA for the CDR3: TGTGCCAGCAGCGTAGGACCACGGGAGGGGGAAACTGAAGCTTTCTTT.

The V and J genes are TRBV19 and TRBJ1-4; 10 nucleotides agree with TRBD1. Germline lookup yields CDR1 LNHDA and CDR2 SQIVND (reference sequence). V dropped 5 bases and J dropped 11; count of bases not matched to a gene: 11. The CDR3 runs 15 residues. DNA of the CDR3: TGTGCCAGTAGTTTCCAGCCGGGACAGGGGTGGAAACTGTTTTTT. Encoded protein: CASSFQPGQGWKLFF.

The rearrangement joins TRBV27 to TRBJ2-2, with TRBD1 matching over 8 bases. V shed 8 bases and J 5 bases; nucleotides not matched to a gene: 4. Germline CDR1 reads MNHEY; CDR2 reads SMNVEV (reference sequence). The CDR3 length is 13 residues. CDR3 residues: CASGTGYTGELFF. The CDR3 DNA sequence: TGTGCCAGCGGGACAGGATATACCGGGGAGCTGTTTTTT.

V and J are TRBV23-1 and TRBJ2-7; a weak D match, TRBD2 (5 bases). TRBV23-1 is reported as an ORF; its role is uncertain. This CDR3 contains 16 residues. V lost 8 bases and J 4 bases, leaving 24 bases between the germline ends. DNA of the CDR3: TGCGCCAGCGAAGGACTGGCACTGGTCGGGGTTTACGAGCAGTACTTC. Translation: CASEGLALVGVYEQYF.

This clone was detected once. Here the CDR3 reads CASNSGTGYQPQHF. For the CDR3, the DNA is TGTGCCAGCAATTCGGGGACAGGGTATCAGCCCCAGCATTTT. The chain has TRBV28 and TRBJ1-5; 9 bases are a match to TRBD1. V shed 7 bases and J 5 bases; nucleotides not matched to a gene: 6. The CDR3 has 14 amino acids. CDR1 and CDR2 from the germline V gene are MDHEN and SYDVKM.

The chain has TRBV28 and TRBJ1-5; unclear D gene. Germline V gives CDR1 MDHEN, CDR2 SYDVKM. The CDR3 has 17 amino acids. V was pared by 5 bases and J by 0 bases, with 17 bases between. The CDR3 here is CASSTTSGVYSNQPQHF. The CDR3 DNA is TGTGCCAGCAGTACCACAAGCGGGGTCTATAGCAATCAGCCCCAGCATTTT.

The chain combines TRBV6-1 with TRBJ2-1; 11 positions match TRBD2. This CDR3 spans 16 amino acids. Germline CDR1 is MNHNS and CDR2 is SASEGT. Trimming cost V 0 bases and J 6 bases; bases outside gene matches: 4. As DNA, the CDR3 is TGTGCCAGCAGTGAAGCTACTAGCGGGAGTCGCAATGAGCAGTTCTTC. It specifies CASSEATSGSRNEQFF.

The chain uses TRBV27 and TRBJ2-1; 7 bases agree with TRBD1. CDR1 MNHEY and CDR2 SMNVEV come from the germline V gene (reference sequence). The CDR3 runs 13 residues. The V gene end was trimmed by 4 bases and the J gene end by 9 bases; junction bases not matched to a gene: 6. The CDR3 region is CASSWGQSVEQFF. The CDR3 coding sequence is TGTGCCAGCAGTTGGGGACAGTCGGTTGAGCAGTTCTTC.

CDR3 DNA: TGTGCCTGGAGTAGGGGTAGCACAGATACGCAGTATTTT. Amino acid sequence: CAWSRGSTDTQYF. The chain is built from TRBV30 and TRBJ2-3, with a tentative D call TRBD1 (5 bases). Germline V CDR1 and CDR2: GTSNPN, SVGIG (reference sequence). The CDR3 is 13 amino acids. Deletions cut 2 bases from V and 0 bases from J, with 6 bases between.

Of note for this clone: The DNA is omitted, as the CDR3 cannot be located on it reliably, and the CDR3 follows TCRdb's listing. The chain employs TRBV29-1 and TRBJ1-3; the DNA was not used to check the table's D call, TRBD1. The CDR3 length equals 15 residues, ends included. The germline V gene encodes CDR1 SQVTM and CDR2 ANQGSEA. The CDR3 spells CSVAWGSGKSRGLYF.

The chain carries TRBV29-1 and TRBJ1-2; 9 bases agree with TRBD1. V gave up 5 bases and J gave up 6 bases; unmatched junction bases: 7. The CDR3 length is 13 residues. The germline V gene has CDR1 SQVTM and CDR2 ANQGSEA. The chain's CDR3 is CSVSGTGNDGYTF. The CDR3 DNA reads as TGCAGCGTTTCCGGGACAGGGAACGATGGCTACACCTTC.

The rearrangement joins TRBV29-1 to TRBJ2-5; perhaps TRBD2 as D (7 bases). The CDR3 length is 14 residues. Looked up from germline, CDR1 is SQVTM and CDR2 is ANQGSEA. Deletions cut 5 bases from V and 2 bases from J, with 15 bases between. CDR3 protein: CSVWGGVIQETQYF. CDR3 coding DNA: TGCAGCGTTTGGGGGGGCGTGATACAAGAGACCCAGTACTTC.

The chain joins TRBV7-9 to TRBJ2-7; possible D gene TRBD1, 6 bases. Germline CDR1 SEHNR, CDR2 FQNEAQ (reference sequence). Trimming stripped 5 bases from V and 5 bases from J, with 16 bases between. CDR3 length equals 14 residues. The CDR3 spells CASSPYRDFHEQYF. CDR3 nucleotide sequence: TGTGCCAGCAGCCCGTACAGGGATTTCCACGAGCAGTACTTC.

This clone occurred a few times. The chain carries TRBV5-6 and TRBJ1-5; D gene ambiguous. Between the trimmed V and J ends, which lost 0 bases and 6 bases, there was a span of 7 bases. The CDR3 runs to 13 residues. Germline-derived CDR1 and CDR2 are SGHDT and YYEEEE. The CDR3 is CASSLAGGQPQHF. CDR3 sequence (DNA): TGTGCCAGCAGCTTGGCTGGAGGTCAGCCCCAGCATTTT.

The genes are TRBV5-1 and TRBJ1-2; TRBD1 is a possible D gene (6 bases). The CDR3 contains 15 residues. Germline loops: CDR1 SGHRS, CDR2 YFSETQ. V was cut by 4 bases and J by 2 bases, with 15 bases left in between. As DNA, the CDR3 is TGCGCCAGCAGCGGGCAGGGGCTATCGAACTATGGCTACACCTTC. Residues: CASSGQGLSNYGYTF. Variable domain in full (rest from reference TRBV5-1 and TRBJ1-2): KAGVTQTPRYLIKTRGQQVTLSCSPISGHRSVSWYQQTPGQGLQFLFEYFSETQRNKGNFPGRFSGRQFSNSRSEMNVSTLELGDSALYLCASSGQGLSNYGYTFGSGTRLTVV.

The CDR3 sequence is CASSLSGYAEAFF. The CDR3 DNA reads TGTGCCAGCAGTTTATCAGGGTACGCTGAAGCTTTCTTT. The chain is built from TRBV28 and TRBJ1-1; TRBD1 might be the D (5 bases). The V end was cut by 1 base, the J end by 6 bases, with 9 bases between. Germline V gene sequence: CDR1 MDHEN, CDR2 SYDVKM. The CDR3 is made up of 13 amino acids.

The chain employs TRBV25-1 and TRBJ1-6, with no clear D. This CDR3 is 16 amino acids long. Trimming stripped 1 base from V and 6 bases from J, with 13 bases between. Germline CDR1 reads MGHDK; CDR2 reads SYGVNS. For the CDR3, the DNA is TGTGCCAGCAGTGAATCAAGTATCGCGGGTAATTCACCCCTCCACTTT. Translation: CASSESSIAGNSPLHF.

This chain connects TRBV30 to TRBJ2-7; 10 bases line up with TRBD2. Losses at the gene ends were 3 bases for V and 1 base for J; bases not matched to a gene: 15. Germline CDR1 reads GTSNPN; CDR2 reads SVGIG (reference sequence). This CDR3 comprises 18 residues. The CDR3 reads CAWRLRTPGSGGSYEQYF. The CDR3 DNA reads as TGTGCCTGGAGATTGAGGACTCCAGGTAGCGGGGGGTCCTACGAGCAGTACTTC.

V is TRBV28 and J is TRBJ2-3; no definite D call. The CDR3 runs 15 residues. V was pared by 5 bases and J by 2 bases, with 14 bases between. Germline CDR1 reads MDHEN; CDR2 reads SYDVKM. In DNA, the CDR3 is TGTGCCAGCAGTAAGACATCCCCACCCACAGATACGCAGTATTTT. Amino acid sequence: CASSKTSPPTDTQYF.

This chain connects TRBV9 to TRBJ2-2, with D maybe TRBD2 (5 bases). Germline V lookup: CDR1 SGDLS, CDR2 YYNGEE. The ends were cut back, 4 bases at V and 7 bases at J, with 17 bases in the middle. The CDR3 totals 15 residues. This CDR3 is CASSRFEGASGELFF. As DNA, the CDR3 is TGTGCCAGCAGCCGATTCGAGGGCGCGAGCGGGGAGCTGTTTTTT.

The V gene is TRBV7-9, the J gene TRBJ2-5; 7 nucleotides agree with TRBD1. The end of the DNA fits TRBJ2-7 better, so the J call may be wrong. The CDR3 has 15 residues. The V gene's germline CDR1 is SEHNR and CDR2 FQNEAQ (reference sequence). The CDR3 nucleotides are TGTGCCAGCAGCTTAGCAGGGGGCTCGGGGAGCGAGCAGTACTTC. Residues: CASSLAGGSGSEQYF.

CDR3 residues: CASSLRGSETQYF. The CDR3 region has the DNA TGCGCCAGCAGCCTCAGGGGTAGCGAGACCCAGTACTTC. The V and J genes are TRBV5-1 and TRBJ2-5; weak D call: TRBD1 (6 bases). Germline V gene sequence: CDR1 SGHRS, CDR2 YFSETQ. The CDR3 length is 13 residues. Trimming took off 4 bases at V and 5 bases at J, with 12 bases between the two ends.

The chain links TRBV4-2 to TRBJ2-7, with D maybe TRBD2 (7 bases). The CDR3 runs to 15 residues. V lost 7 bases, J lost 3 bases, and 19 bases lay in between. Germline values: CDR1 LGHNA, CDR2 YNFKEQ. In DNA form, the CDR3 reads TGTGCCAGCACCCTGAGAAGGGGGGGAGACTACGAGCAGTACTTC. This gives the protein CASTLRRGGDYEQYF.